Listed below are T cell receptor beta chains from one sample, sequenced in a study of T-cell memory formation after mild COVID-19. TCRdb independently ran MiXCR on the 5' RACE reads; one entry per CDR3 protein. The table lists roughly 170,000 distinct CDR3 sequences, approximately 17% of them singletons. The specimen sequenced was PBMCs or a T cell subset sorted from them (not recorded which). Receptors were obtained from a man younger than 35 who had mild COVID-19 (a few samples of this study predate the infection). Cell type and time point are not known. The CDR3 runs from the conserved cysteine through the conserved F or W. D genes are given only for firm matches. Size tells how often a clone was seen (once, few, many) or the class of an expanded clone, and some rows leave it out.

D gene	V gene	clone size	J gene	CDR3 length	CDR3 DNA	CDR3 protein
-	TRBV11-2	medium-sized	TRBJ2-3	12	TGTGCCAGCAGAGACCGAACAGATACGCAGTATTTT	CASRDRTDTQYF
-	TRBV7-2	-	TRBJ1-1	15	TGTGCCAGCAGCCCATTCCGGGGGGAAAACACTGAAGCTTTCTTT	CASSPFRGENTEAFF
-	TRBV29-1	-	TRBJ2-3	14	TGCAGCGTCGCGGTTGGAGGAAGCACAGATACGCAGTATTTT	CSVAVGGSTDTQYF
-	TRBV4-1	few	TRBJ1-5	14	TGCGCCAGCAGCCAAGGGACAAGACATCAGCCCCAGCATTTT	CASSQGTRHQPQHF
TRBD1	TRBV6-6	few	TRBJ2-2	17	TGTGCCAGCAGTCCCATCGGGACAGATCTGAACACCGGGGAGCTGTTTTTT	CASSPIGTDLNTGELFF
-	TRBV29-1	few	TRBJ2-3	13	TGCAGCGCCCAGGCGACTAGCACAGATACGCAGTATTTT	CSAQATSTDTQYF
-	TRBV12-3/TRBV12-4	few	TRBJ1-5	13	TGTGCCAGCAGTTTAGCGACAGCCCAGCCCCAGCATTTT	CASSLATAQPQHF
-	TRBV3-1	few	TRBJ2-5	13	TGTGCCAGCAGCCAAGGGGAATCGACGACCCAGTACTTC	CASSQGESTTQYF
-	TRBV11-1	few	TRBJ2-5	14	TGTGCCAGCAGCAGAAGACAGAGTCAAGAGACCCAGTACTTC	CASSRRQSQETQYF
-	TRBV4-2	few	TRBJ1-5	16	TGTGCCAGCAGCCAAGAGGCCTCTTATAGCAATCAGCCCCAGCATTTT	CASSQEASYSNQPQHF
-	TRBV6-5	-	TRBJ2-2	14	TGTGCCAGCAGTCCCAAAACAGGGAACGGGGAGCTGTTTTTT	CASSPKTGNGELFF
TRBD1	TRBV28	few	TRBJ1-5	18	TGTGCCAGCAGTTTTGTACAGGGGAGCCGGTTAGGCAATCAGCCCCAGCATTTT	CASSFVQGSRLGNQPQHF
-	TRBV9	many	TRBJ2-3	14	TGTGCCAGCAGCGTAGGGGGGGCGGCAGATACGCAGTATTTT	CASSVGGAADTQYF
-	TRBV7-2	few	TRBJ1-1	15	TGTGCCAGCAGCTTAGTCGGAGGGGTGGGTACTGAAGCTTTCTTT	CASSLVGGVGTEAFF
TRBD1	TRBV12-3/TRBV12-4	many	TRBJ2-5	14	TGTGCCAGCTTACGGACAGGTTCATCAGAGACCCAGTACTTC	CASLRTGSSETQYF
TRBD1	TRBV7-9	-	TRBJ2-1	14	TGTGCCAGCAGCTTAAAGGGGGCCCAGGGGGAGCAGTTCTTC	CASSLKGAQGEQFF
TRBD2	TRBV25-1	-	TRBJ2-5	15	TGTGCCAGCAGTGAATTCCGGGGGAGGGGAGAGACCCAGTACTTC	CASSEFRGRGETQYF
-	TRBV27	-	TRBJ1-5	18	TGTGCCAGCAGGCGGTCGTTTAATTCGGGCTATAGCAATCAGCCCCAGCATTTT	CASRRSFNSGYSNQPQHF
-	TRBV23-1	few	TRBJ2-5	17	TGCGCCAGCAGTCAATGCCGGGAGAGACTGAGGGGAAAGACCCAGTACTTC	CASSQCRERLRGKTQYF
-	TRBV2	many	TRBJ2-5	12	TGTGCCAGCAGGACCACAGGGGAGACCCAGTACTTC	CASRTTGETQYF
-	TRBV6-2/TRBV6-3	-	TRBJ1-2	15	TGTGCCAGCAGTTACTCTGATGTCAGGTCCTATGGCTACACCTTC	CASSYSDVRSYGYTF
-	TRBV15	-	TRBJ2-5	16	TGTGCCACCAGCAGAGATCGCCTTTCCCTGGGGGAGACCCAGTACTTC	CATSRDRLSLGETQYF
-	TRBV7-2	-	TRBJ2-3	14	TGTGCCAGCAGCCGAATAGCACTCAGAGATACGCAGTATTTT	CASSRIALRDTQYF
-	TRBV2	-	TRBJ2-7	14	TGTGCCTCCTCGGGGCAGGGGTTGACCTACGAGCAGTACTTC	CASSGQGLTYEQYF
TRBD1	TRBV6-5	-	TRBJ1-5	15	TGTGCCAGCGGCCCAAGGGCAGGGGGCGATCAGCCCCAGCATTTT	CASGPRAGGDQPQHF
-	TRBV5-1	-	TRBJ1-2	14	TGCGCCAGCAGCTTGGCGCGTGGGGGACGAGGCTACACCTTC	CASSLARGGRGYTF
-	TRBV7-2	many	TRBJ2-5	14	TGTGCCAGCAGCCGGGGACGGGATCAAGAGACCCAGTACTTC	CASSRGRDQETQYF
TRBD2	TRBV4-1	-	TRBJ2-5	17	TGCGCCAGCAGCCAAGCGGCCCGACTAGCGGGGGGAGAGACCCAGTACTTC	CASSQAARLAGGETQYF
TRBD1	TRBV30	-	TRBJ1-2	13	TGTGCCTGGAGCTCAACAGGGGCCTATGGCTACACCTTC	CAWSSTGAYGYTF
-	TRBV6-6	-	TRBJ1-1	14	TGTGCCAGCAGTTACGCGGGGGGAAGCACTGAAGCTTTCTTT	CASSYAGGSTEAFF
-	TRBV18	few	TRBJ1-2	13	TGTGCCAGCTCACTGGCGGGCTATTATGGCTACACCTTC	CASSLAGYYGYTF
TRBD2	TRBV6-5	-	TRBJ2-7	14	TGTGCCAGCAGTTACTTGACTAGCGGGTACGAGCAGTACTTC	CASSYLTSGYEQYF
-	TRBV20-1	-	TRBJ2-2	13	TGCAGTGCTAATAGCGGCTTAACCGGGGAGCTGTTTTTT	CSANSGLTGELFF
-	TRBV10-2	few	TRBJ2-5	14	TGCGCCGCAGCATGGGCGGGGGCAGAGGAGACCCAGTACTTC	CAAAWAGAEETQYF
-	TRBV12-3/TRBV12-4	-	TRBJ1-1	13	TGTGCCAGCAGTTTAGACAGGGAGGCTGAAGCTTTCTTT	CASSLDREAEAFF
TRBD2	TRBV6-2/TRBV6-3	-	TRBJ2-3	17	TGTGCCAGCACTCGAATCTTTGGACTAGCGGGGGGAGATACGCAGTATTTT	CASTRIFGLAGGDTQYF
TRBD2	TRBV5-1	few	TRBJ2-1	17	TGCGCCAGCAGCCCGGGGGGACTAGCGGCCTCCTACAATGAGCAGTTCTTC	CASSPGGLAASYNEQFF
TRBD1	TRBV3-1	few	TRBJ2-5	15	TGTGCCAGCAGCCGTGCCAGGGGGTTCCAAGAGACCCAGTACTTC	CASSRARGFQETQYF
TRBD2	TRBV20-1	few	TRBJ2-3	14	TGCAGTGCTGGGACTAGCGGGGTCACAGATACGCAGTATTTT	CSAGTSGVTDTQYF
-	TRBV5-1	few	TRBJ2-1	15	TGCGCCAGCAGCTTGGCAGTGGCAGGGGTCAATGAGCAGTTCTTC	CASSLAVAGVNEQFF
-	TRBV24-1	-	TRBJ2-2	11	TGTGCCACTCGGAACACCGGGGAGCTGTTTTTT	CATRNTGELFF
-	TRBV7-2	many	TRBJ2-1	11	TGTGCCAGCACCGCCTACAATGAGCAGTTCTTC	CASTAYNEQFF
TRBD2	TRBV9	-	TRBJ2-1	17	TGTGCCAGCAGCGTAGCTTCCGGAGCGGGGGGGCCTAGTGAGCAGTTCTTC	CASSVASGAGGPSEQFF
TRBD1	TRBV5-5	-	TRBJ1-1	15	TGTGCCAGCAGCTCCACCGGGACAGGGAACACTGAAGCTTTCTTT	CASSSTGTGNTEAFF
-	TRBV6-5	few	TRBJ2-5	16	TGTGCCAGCAGTTACTCAGAAGGTGCCGGGGGAGAGACCCAGTACTTC	CASSYSEGAGGETQYF
-	TRBV7-2	few	TRBJ1-3	17	TGTGCCAGCAGCTTAGTCGTCGGAGGGGGGCAAGGAAACACCATATATTTT	CASSLVVGGGQGNTIYF
-	TRBV5-4	-	TRBJ2-2	15	TGTGCCAGCTCGATAGGGACGGTGGTCACCGGGGAGCTGTTTTTT	CASSIGTVVTGELFF
-	TRBV7-9	few	TRBJ2-2	15	TGTGCCAGCAGCTTACGGGGATCAGGCACCGGGGAGCTGTTTTTT	CASSLRGSGTGELFF
TRBD1	TRBV5-1	-	TRBJ1-6	19	TGCGCCAGCAGCTTGGCAGGGGGACGACGCTTCTCCTATAATTCACCCCTCCACTTT	CASSLAGGRRFSYNSPLHF
-	TRBV6-5	-	TRBJ1-3	14	TGTGCCAGCAGTTACAACCCCTCTGGAAACACCATATATTTT	CASSYNPSGNTIYF
-	TRBV5-1	few	TRBJ2-1	17	TGCGCCAGCAGCCTGGGGTCGGGACCAATCTCCTACAATGAGCAGTTCTTC	CASSLGSGPISYNEQFF
-	TRBV12-3/TRBV12-4	-	TRBJ2-3	13	TGTGCCAGCAGCCCCAGTGGGGGGGATACGCAGTATTTT	CASSPSGGDTQYF
TRBD1	TRBV5-6	-	TRBJ2-3	16	TGTGCCAGCAGCTTGGGGACAGGGCGTAGCACAGATACGCAGTATTTT	CASSLGTGRSTDTQYF
-	TRBV10-3	-	TRBJ2-7	12	TGTGCCATCAGTGTCCAGGGGCACGAGCAGTACTTC	CAISVQGHEQYF
-	TRBV3-1	few	TRBJ2-2	12	TGTGCCAGCAGCCAGCCAGGGCGGGAGCTGTTTTTT	CASSQPGRELFF